The 5 T cell receptor beta chains in this list originate from one sample, sequenced in a study of T cell repertoires in cytomegalovirus infection. For these TCRs, the target antigens are not known. TCRdb processed the reads anew with MiXCR; each CDR3 protein has one entry. The sample lists about half a million distinct CDR3 sequences; 25% to 35% were seen once. Sequences were derived from cultured PBMCs, sampled from culture after CMV antigen stimulation. Source of these receptors: a human donor in good health (CMV status not recorded). Some clones in this sample may be carry-over from other donors' samples.

V and J are TRBV12-3 or TRBV12-4 and TRBJ2-1; 12 bases line up with TRBD2. Trimming at V came to 1 base and at J to 10 bases, leaving 2 bases not matched to a gene. The CDR3 loop spans 14 amino acids. CDR3 sequence: CASSLGTSGAEQFF. CDR3 DNA sequence: TGTGCCAGCAGTTTAGGGACTAGCGGGGCAGAGCAGTTCTTC.

This clonotype turned up a few times. This rearrangement joins TRBV2 to TRBJ1-1; TRBD1 matches 9 bases. Losses at the gene ends were 5 bases for V and 8 bases for J; bases not matched to a gene: 6. This CDR3 region has 13 residues. Germline V lookup: CDR1 SNHLY, CDR2 FYNNEI. In DNA form, the CDR3 reads TGTGCCAGCAGTACCGGGACAGGGTACGAAGCTTTCTTT. This sequence encodes CASSTGTGYEAFF.

This clonotype was recorded many times. The chain recombines TRBV7-2 with TRBJ2-1; D possibly corresponds to TRBD1 (5 bases). Germline V gene data show CDR1 as SGHTA and CDR2 as FQGNSA. The CDR3 extends over 14 amino acids. V was trimmed by 4 bases and J by 6 bases, leaving 13 bases between them. The chain's CDR3 is CASSSLRTSNEQFF. In DNA form, the CDR3 reads TGTGCCAGCAGCTCCCTCCGGACAAGCAATGAGCAGTTCTTC.

The chain combines TRBV6-2 or TRBV6-3 with TRBJ1-2; tentative D call: TRBD1 (5 bases). V gave up 0 bases and J gave up 12 bases, with 14 bases separating them. Looked up from germline, CDR1 is MNHEY and CDR2 is SVGEGT. The CDR3 covers 13 residues. CDR3 sequence: CASSYSPGTTHTF. The CDR3 nucleotides read TGTGCCAGCAGTTACTCCCCAGGGACGACCCACACCTTC.

This clonotype has just a few counts. This chain joins TRBV4-3 and TRBJ1-4, with D maybe TRBD1 (5 bases). Trimming cost V 0 bases and J 7 bases, with 9 bases left between them. CDR3 size: 14 residues. Germline V lookup: CDR1 LGHNA, CDR2 YSLEER. The CDR3 DNA follows: TGCGCCAGCAGCCAAGACGGGGGAAGTGAAAAACTGTTTTTT. Translated, it gives CASSQDGGSEKLFF.